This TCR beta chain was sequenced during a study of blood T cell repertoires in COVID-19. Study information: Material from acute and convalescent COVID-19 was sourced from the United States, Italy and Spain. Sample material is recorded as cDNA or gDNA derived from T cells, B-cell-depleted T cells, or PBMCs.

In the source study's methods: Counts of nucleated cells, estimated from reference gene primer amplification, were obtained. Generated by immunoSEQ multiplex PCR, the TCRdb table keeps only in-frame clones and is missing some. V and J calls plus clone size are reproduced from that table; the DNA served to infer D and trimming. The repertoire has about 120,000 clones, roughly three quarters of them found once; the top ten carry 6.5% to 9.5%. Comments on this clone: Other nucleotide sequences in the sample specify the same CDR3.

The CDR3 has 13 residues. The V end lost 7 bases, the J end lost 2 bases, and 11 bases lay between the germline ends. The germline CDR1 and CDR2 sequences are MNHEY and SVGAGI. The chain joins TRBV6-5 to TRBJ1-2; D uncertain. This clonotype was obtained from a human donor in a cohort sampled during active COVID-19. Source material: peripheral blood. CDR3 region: CASTPGRNYGYTF. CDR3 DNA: TGTGCCAGCACCCCGGGGAGGAACTATGGCTACACCTTC.